This TCR beta chain was sequenced during a study of blood T cell repertoires in COVID-19. Study in general: T cells, B-cell-depleted T cells, or PBMCs supplied cDNA or gDNA.

In the original analysis: By means of reference gene primer amplification, nucleated cell counts were estimated. The method was immunoSEQ multiplex PCR; TCRdb's version includes in-frame clones alone and lacks a portion of them. For V, J and clone size, that table is used; D and trimming come from the DNA. The sample yields roughly 230,000 clones, about 80% seen once. This study enrolled people aged about 18 to 100 from around 26 US geographic areas. Among Cohort 3 donors, those recovered had two negative PCRs, clearance, or symptom resolution. The CDR3 totals 15 residues. Trimming cost V 4 bases and J 0 bases; bases outside gene matches: 3. Germline V CDR1 and CDR2: MGHDK, SYGVNS.

This receptor was taken from a man aged 45-65 years who had recovered from COVID-19. The chain combines TRBV25-1 with TRBJ2-4, with 7 bases aligning to TRBD2. Sequences were obtained from PBMCs or T cells enriched from blood (not recorded which). The DNA for the CDR3 is TGTGCCAGCAGTGCCAGCGGGGAAGCCAAAAACATTCAGTACTTC. Its translation: CASSASGEAKNIQYF.